This T cell receptor beta chain appears in the sequencing data of a study of cytomegalovirus exposure and HLA in healthy donors. Study information: Samples from HLA-typed donors yielded around 85 million unique TCRs in an early data release.

CDR1 SNHLY and CDR2 FYNNEI come from the germline V gene. Germline trimming cut 3 bases from V and 3 bases from J; bases unmatched to any gene: 1. The CDR3 is 13 residues long. The study, taken as a whole, reports: TCR beta chains numbering some 160 were designated cytomegalovirus-associated. Several V segments, TRBV6-2 and TRBV6-3 among them, could not be told apart and were dropped.

Each donor was healthy, and each was a bone marrow donor. The table lists this clone with a few counts. What it binds is unknown. Researchers ran the PCR with 60 Vbeta and 13 Jbeta primers. Clones were sequenced by immunoSEQ multiplex PCR, and TCRdb holds only the in-frame ones, with some missing. Among about 160,000 clones listed, roughly 85% were seen once. Sequencing was carried out using PBMCs. The rearrangement links TRBV2 to TRBJ2-7; 8 nucleotides match TRBD1. The clonotype comes from a man aged 40-55 years in good health and CMV-seronegative. CDR3 loop: CASSEDRVYEQYF. The CDR3 coding sequence is TGTGCCAGCAGTGAGGACAGGGTCTACGAGCAGTACTTC.